These 24 T cell receptor beta chains were all obtained from the same sample, sequenced in a study of blood T cell repertoires in COVID-19. Produced via immunoSEQ multiplex PCR; TCRdb's table is partial and in-frame only. Among approximately 89,000 clones listed, 78% were seen once. Sample: peripheral blood. These receptors all stem from a man between 65 and 85 years old with COVID-19, enrolled during active disease.

This sequence joins TRBV29-1 and TRBJ2-1; 9 bases align to TRBD1. V lost 4 bases and J lost 7; bases outside the gene matches: 8. Germline V gene data show CDR1 as SQVTM and CDR2 as ANQGSEA. There are 14 residues in the CDR3. The CDR3 DNA sequence: TGCAGCGTTGTCCGGGACAGGGTGAGGAATGAGCAGTTCTTC. Translating it yields CSVVRDRVRNEQFF.

This clone was recorded only once. V gene TRBV9 combines with J gene TRBJ1-5; no firm D call. V was trimmed by 0 bases and J by 0 bases, leaving 10 bases between them. This CDR3 is 16 amino acids long. Germline CDR1 reads SGDLS; CDR2 reads YYNGEE. The DNA for the CDR3 is TGTGCCAGCAGCGTAGTCGGACTTTCTAGCAATCAGCCCCAGCATTTT. It translates to CASSVVGLSSNQPQHF.

The V gene is TRBV19, the J gene TRBJ1-1, with D perhaps matching TRBD1 (5 bases). The V gene's germline CDR1 is LNHDA and CDR2 SQIVND (reference sequence). The CDR3 is made up of 13 amino acids. Trimming cost V 9 bases and J 1 base, with 12 bases left between them. The DNA for the CDR3 is TGTGCCAGCCAACCAGGGCAGAACACTGAAGCTTTCTTT. It is translated as CASQPGQNTEAFF.

The chain combines TRBV6-5 with TRBJ2-1; 10 bases agree with TRBD2. Germline V CDR1 and CDR2: MNHEY, SVGAGI. This CDR3 region has 13 residues. V lost 6 bases to trimming and J lost 14 bases; unmatched junction nucleotides: 10. CDR3 residues: CASRGTSARGEFF. In DNA form, the CDR3 reads TGTGCCAGCAGGGGGACTAGCGCCAGGGGGGAGTTCTTC.

This chain connects TRBV7-8 to TRBJ1-2; 8 bases are shared with TRBD1. This CDR3 comprises 15 residues. In germline, CDR1 is SGHVS, CDR2 FQNEAQ. V lost 5 bases, J lost 4 bases, and 9 bases stayed unmatched. The CDR3 region is CASSPFGQGIYGYTF. The CDR3 region has the DNA TGTGCCAGCAGCCCCTTCGGACAGGGAATCTATGGCTACACCTTC.

J is TRBJ2-1 and V is TRBV9; 10 nucleotides agree with TRBD2. Germline values: CDR1 SGDLS, CDR2 YYNGEE. V lost 0 bases to trimming and J lost 9 bases; unmatched junction nucleotides: 9. CDR3 length: 16 amino acids. The DNA for the CDR3 is TGTGCCAGCAGCGTAGTTATAAGCGGGAGGGAGGTTGAGCAGTTCTTC. Translation gives CASSVVISGREVEQFF.

Only one count was recorded for this clone. This chain uses TRBV11-1 with TRBJ1-4; tentative D call: TRBD1 (6 bases). Germline V gene lookup returns CDR1 SGHAT and CDR2 FQDESV (reference sequence). The CDR3 spans 14 residues. The V gene lost 4 bases and the J gene lost 5 bases, with 11 bases spanning the gap. The CDR3 is CASSSGQQNEKLFF. The CDR3 DNA is TGTGCCAGCAGCTCTGGACAGCAGAATGAAAAACTGTTTTTT.

This clone has just one count. This CDR3 is missing its conserved last phenylalanine or tryptophan, likely due to a read error. The DNA is left out, because the CDR3 cannot be placed on it with certainty; the CDR3 is given as TCRdb lists it. The chain uses TRBV25-1 and TRBJ2-7; the DNA was not compared with TRBD1, the D call given in the table. The CDR3 is 8 amino acids long, termini counted. CDR1 is MGHDK, CDR2 SYGVNS, per germline. CDR3 loop: CASVPGQL.

This chain links TRBV6-6 with TRBJ2-2; D is unclear. The V gene's germline CDR1 is MNHNY and CDR2 SVGAGI (reference sequence). The CDR3 covers 10 residues. V lost 6 bases to trimming and J lost 8 bases, with 4 bases between them. CDR3 sequence (DNA): TGTGCCAGCAGACGGGGGGAGCTGTTTTTT. Amino acid sequence: CASRRGELFF.

The gene calls are TRBV19 and TRBJ1-5; no reliable D call. Trimming stripped 2 bases from V and 3 bases from J, with 11 bases between. This CDR3 has 15 residues. Germline CDR1 reads LNHDA; CDR2 reads SQIVND (reference sequence). The CDR3 is CASSIKPGVNQPQHF. CDR3 nucleotide sequence: TGTGCCAGTAGTATAAAACCCGGTGTCAATCAGCCCCAGCATTTT.

The chain's CDR3 is CASSEAGREGAYEAFF. In DNA form, the CDR3 reads TGTGCCAGCAGTGAAGCGGGTCGAGAGGGGGCGTATGAAGCTTTCTTT. The chain combines TRBV6-1 with TRBJ1-1; 7 bases are a match to TRBD1. Per germline, CDR1 MNHNS and CDR2 SASEGT. This CDR3 comprises 16 residues. Trimming at V came to 0 bases and at J to 7 bases, leaving 11 bases not matched to a gene.

V and J are TRBV4-3 and TRBJ1-2; no clear D. Germline CDR1 and CDR2: LGHNA and YSLEER. The V gene lost 4 bases and the J gene lost 5 bases, with 14 bases spanning the gap. The CDR3 totals 14 residues. CDR3 sequence reads: CASSRTAGTYGYTF. DNA for the CDR3: TGCGCCAGCAGCCGTACAGCGGGAACTTATGGCTACACCTTC.

This rearrangement joins TRBV29-1 to TRBJ2-5, with TRBD1 matching over 7 bases. V shed 5 bases and J 5 bases; nucleotides not matched to a gene: 11. The length of the CDR3 is 14 residues. Germline CDR1 and CDR2: SQVTM and ANQGSEA. The CDR3 region is CSVRQRQGWETQYF. In DNA form, the CDR3 reads TGCAGCGTTCGTCAACGACAGGGATGGGAGACCCAGTACTTC.

The chain couples TRBV7-2 to TRBJ2-5; 8 bases fit TRBD2. Germline V lookup: CDR1 SGHTA, CDR2 FQGNSA. V lost 3 bases to trimming and J lost 6 bases; unmatched junction nucleotides: 9. CDR3 length equals 15 residues. The CDR3 protein is CASSFGTGGPKTQYF. The DNA of the CDR3 is TGTGCCAGCAGCTTTGGGACGGGGGGGCCAAAGACCCAGTACTTC.

The gene calls are TRBV27 and TRBJ2-1; perhaps TRBD2 as D (7 bases). The CDR3 spans 15 residues. The V gene's germline CDR1 is MNHEY and CDR2 SMNVEV (reference sequence). With 5 bases removed from V and 4 bases from J, the gap between germline ends came to 15 bases. The CDR3 coding sequence is TGTGCCAGCAGTCCCCGGGGGGCGGTATACAATGAGCAGTTCTTC. As protein: CASSPRGAVYNEQFF.

This chain uses TRBV24-1 with TRBJ1-5, with D perhaps TRBD1 (6 bases). The CDR3 is 15 residues long. Germline V lookup: CDR1 KGHDR, CDR2 SFDVKD. Trimming stripped 4 bases from V and 6 bases from J, with 15 bases between. The CDR3 is CATSESTGPGQPQHF. Here the CDR3 DNA reads TGTGCCACCAGTGAGTCGACAGGTCCCGGTCAGCCCCAGCATTTT.

V gene TRBV6-5 combines with J gene TRBJ2-3, with TRBD1 matching over 8 bases. Germline V lookup: CDR1 MNHEY, CDR2 SVGAGI. CDR3 length equals 16 residues. Trimming took 2 bases from V and 4 from J; bases not matched to a gene: 8. The chain's CDR3 is CASSYGYPGGADTQYF. The CDR3 coding sequence is TGTGCCAGCAGTTACGGGTACCCAGGGGGCGCAGATACGCAGTATTTT.

The V gene is TRBV5-1, the J gene TRBJ2-1; the D gene is possibly TRBD2 (6 bases). V lost 4 bases to trimming and J lost 6 bases, with 20 bases between them. This CDR3 has 16 residues. The V gene's germline CDR1 is SGHRS and CDR2 YFSETQ. The CDR3 spells CASSPEGSFMFNEQFF. CDR3 DNA: TGCGCCAGCAGCCCGGAGGGGAGCTTCATGTTCAATGAGCAGTTCTTC.

V usage is TRBV7-9 and J usage is TRBJ2-7; D is perhaps TRBD2 (6 bases). This CDR3 has 15 amino acids. In germline, CDR1 is SEHNR, CDR2 FQNEAQ (reference sequence). V lost 5 bases and J lost 0, with 14 bases in between. The CDR3 DNA is TGTGCCAGCAGCGAAACCGGGACTTTCTCCTACGAGCAGTACTTC. This sequence encodes CASSETGTFSYEQYF.

V and J are TRBV6-2 or TRBV6-3 and TRBJ2-5, with D possibly being TRBD2 (7 bases). The length of the CDR3 is 16 residues. Germline CDR1 and CDR2: MNHEY and SVGEGT. Trimming cost V 7 bases and J 0 bases, with 18 bases left between them. The CDR3 loop is CASIPGAGAYQETQYF. In DNA form, the CDR3 reads TGTGCCAGCATCCCCGGGGCGGGGGCCTACCAAGAGACCCAGTACTTC.

In its sample, this clone was seen a few times. This chain's CDR3 is CASSLGQGRANQPQHF. The DNA for the CDR3 is TGTGCCAGCAGCTTAGGTCAAGGCAGGGCCAATCAGCCCCAGCATTTT. V and J are TRBV7-9 and TRBJ1-5; TRBD1 might be the D (5 bases). V shed 1 base and J shed 3 bases, with 13 bases lying between them. Per the germline V gene, CDR1 is SEHNR and CDR2 is FQNEAQ (reference sequence). The CDR3 sequence is 16 residues long.

CDR3 in DNA: TGTGCCAGCAGACGTGGAGGGTGGGAGCAGTACTTC. Translating it yields CASRRGGWEQYF. V gene TRBV2 combines with J gene TRBJ2-7, with a weak D call TRBD2 (6 bases). Trimming removed 6 bases at V and 7 bases at J, with 13 bases between. This CDR3 has 12 amino acids. Germline V gene lookup returns CDR1 SNHLY and CDR2 FYNNEI. Combining the CDR3 with reference TRBV2 and TRBJ2-7 gives the whole variable domain EPEVTQTPSHQVTQMGQEVILRCVPISNHLYFYWYRQILGQKVEFLVSFYNNEISEKSEIFDDQFSVERPDGSNFTLKIRSTKLEDSAMYFCASRRGGWEQYFGPGTRLTVT.

CDR3 DNA sequence: TGTGCCAGTAGTGGAGGGAGGTATGGCTACACCTTC. It translates to CASSGGRYGYTF. This chain connects TRBV19 to TRBJ1-2; D is undetermined. The CDR3 contains 12 residues. V lost 5 bases to trimming and J lost 5 bases, with 9 bases between them. Germline V gives CDR1 LNHDA, CDR2 SQIVND (reference sequence).

V and J are TRBV6-5 and TRBJ2-7; TRBD2 aligns across 9 bases. The ends lost 11 bases at V and 5 bases at J; junction bases unmatched: 10. The CDR3 has 13 amino acids. Germline CDR1 is MNHEY and CDR2 is SVGAGI. CDR3 in amino acids: CASSGREGNEQYF. CDR3 bases: TGTGCCTCAAGCGGGCGGGAGGGAAACGAGCAGTACTTC.